Listed here are 27 T cell receptor beta chains from one sample, sequenced in a study of shared clonotypes between healthy human individuals. Assay: immunoSEQ multiplex PCR; the TCRdb copy retains only in-frame clones and omits some. Here the sample spans fewer than 1.4 million clones, 75% to 80% being singletons. The sequenced material came from memory CD4+ T cells from PBMCs. Documented subset: CD45RA-negative fraction. The source is a man aged 18-30 years in good health. Some clones in this sample may be carry-over from other donors' samples.

V and J are TRBV30 and TRBJ1-2; a weak D match, TRBD1 (5 bases). Between the trimmed V and J ends, which lost 0 bases and 4 bases, there was a span of 15 bases. The germline V gene encodes CDR1 GTSNPN and CDR2 SVGIG (reference sequence). CDR3 length: 15 amino acids. The CDR3 region is CAWSVRRDGRYGYTF. In DNA, the CDR3 is TGTGCCTGGAGTGTAAGGCGGGACGGGCGCTATGGCTACACCTTC.

The chain has TRBV7-9 and TRBJ2-6; 8 bases are shared with TRBD2. The CDR3 loop spans 19 amino acids. Germline CDR1 is SEHNR and CDR2 is FQNEAQ (reference sequence). With 6 bases clipped from V and 0 bases from J, the junction kept 13 bases outside the gene matches. This CDR3 is CASSYLSLAGNSGANVLTF. The DNA for the CDR3 is TGTGCCAGCAGTTATCTGTCCCTAGCGGGCAACTCTGGGGCCAACGTCCTGACTTTC.

The chain couples TRBV25-1 to TRBJ2-5; 11 bases align to TRBD1. The V gene's germline CDR1 is MGHDK and CDR2 SYGVNS. V was pared by 4 bases and J by 5 bases, with 9 bases of the junction left unmatched. There are 16 residues in the CDR3. For the CDR3, the DNA is TGTGCCAGCAGTGGCCTTGGACAGGGGGCACAGGAGACCCAGTACTTC. Translation: CASSGLGQGAQETQYF. The complete variable domain, with remaining parts taken from reference TRBV25-1 and TRBJ2-5, reads EADIYQTPRYLVIGTGKKITLECSQTMGHDKMYWYQQDPGMELHLIHYSYGVNSTEKGDLSSESTVSRIRTEHFPLTLESARPSHTSQYLCASSGLGQGAQETQYFGPGTRLLVL.

This clone turned up a few times. The chain joins TRBV9 to TRBJ1-5; D gene unclear. Germline values: CDR1 SGDLS, CDR2 YYNGEE. Trimming cost V 0 bases and J 6 bases, with 13 bases left between them. This CDR3 has 15 amino acids. CDR3 bases: TGTGCCAGCAGCGTAGACGAGGGATCCAGTCAGCCCCAGCATTTT. It codes for CASSVDEGSSQPQHF.

As for this clone: This sequence may be a read error, since a much larger clone differs from it by one base. The V and J genes are TRBV28 and TRBJ2-7; D possibly uses TRBD1 or TRBD2 (5 bases each). V was pared by 0 bases and J by 3 bases, with 9 bases between. The CDR3 contains 14 residues. Germline CDR1 reads MDHEN; CDR2 reads SYDVKM. The CDR3 loop is CASSLWGEIYEQYF. DNA of the CDR3: TGTGCCAGCAGTTTATGGGGGGAGATCTACGAGCAGTACTTC.

This chain uses TRBV2 with TRBJ2-2, with 8 bases fitting TRBD2. Germline V gene sequence: CDR1 SNHLY, CDR2 FYNNEI. This CDR3 spans 16 amino acids. The V gene end was trimmed by 7 bases and the J gene end by 1 base; junction bases not matched to a gene: 8. CDR3 loop: CASKSTSGGNTGELFF. CDR3 in DNA: TGTGCCAGCAAGTCTACGAGCGGGGGGAACACCGGGGAGCTGTTTTTT.

Points on this clone: A far larger clone is a single base away, which makes a read error likely. CDR3 residues: CARSLGGASGRIEQYF. CDR3 coding DNA: TGTGCCCGCAGCTTGGGGGGGGCTAGCGGGAGGATCGAGCAGTACTTC. The chain has TRBV5-4 and TRBJ2-7; 11 bases are a match to TRBD2. Germline-derived CDR1 and CDR2 are SGHNT and YYREEE (reference sequence). The CDR3 runs to 16 residues.

This sequence joins TRBV29-1 and TRBJ2-1, with 8 nucleotides matching TRBD2. Germline V gene sequence: CDR1 SQVTM, CDR2 ANQGSEA. This CDR3 has 12 amino acids. Trimming at V came to 5 bases and at J to 7 bases, leaving 4 bases not matched to a gene. CDR3 sequence (DNA): TGCAGCGTTCCGGGGGGGGCAAATGAGCAGTTCTTC. Encoded protein: CSVPGGANEQFF.

The rearrangement links TRBV20-1 to TRBJ1-1; TRBD1 agrees at 7 bases. V gave up 4 bases and J gave up 7 bases; unmatched junction bases: 3. This CDR3 spans 11 amino acids. From germline, CDR1 is DFQATT and CDR2 SNEGSKA (reference sequence). The CDR3 sequence is CSAMDRNEAFF. The CDR3, as DNA: TGCAGTGCTATGGACAGGAATGAAGCTTTCTTT.

This clone was observed a handful of times. The sample contains more than one DNA sequence encoding this CDR3. The gene calls are TRBV2 and TRBJ2-5; D uncertain. Germline CDR1 and CDR2: SNHLY and FYNNEI. Trimming stripped 3 bases from V and 2 bases from J, with 7 bases between. The CDR3 covers 13 residues. This chain's CDR3 is CASSDVGQETQYF. CDR3 bases: TGTGCCAGCAGTGATGTGGGACAAGAGACCCAGTACTTC.

The gene calls are TRBV6-5 and TRBJ1-1; no firm D call. Trimming stripped 2 bases from V and 10 bases from J, with 14 bases between. Germline lookup yields CDR1 MNHEY and CDR2 SVGAGI. The CDR3 consists of 13 residues. The CDR3 DNA reads TGTGCCAGCAGTTACGACCCCTTTGGTAGAGCTTTCTTT. This sequence encodes CASSYDPFGRAFF.

The J gene is TRBJ2-3, the V gene TRBV5-5; 14 nucleotides match TRBD2. Germline CDR1 SGHKS, CDR2 YYEKEE (reference sequence). The CDR3 runs to 16 residues. V lost 2 bases to trimming and J lost 4 bases; unmatched junction nucleotides: 3. CDR3 protein: CASSLGGLAGADTQYF. Written as DNA, the CDR3 is TGTGCCAGCAGCTTAGGGGGACTAGCGGGGGCAGATACGCAGTATTTT.

As concerns this clone: Germline is not matched at one junction end, which may reflect a read error. Other nucleotide sequences from this sample produce the same CDR3. V usage is TRBV2 and J usage is TRBJ2-1; D perhaps matches TRBD1 (5 bases). This CDR3 is built from 15 residues. In germline, CDR1 is SNHLY, CDR2 FYNNEI. In nucleotides, the CDR3 is TGCGCCAGCAGTGACGCCAGGGTGACCTACAATGAGCAGTTCTTC. Amino acids: CASSDARVTYNEQFF.

Notes on this clone: Other DNA sequences in the same sample also yield this CDR3. The rearrangement joins TRBV19 to TRBJ2-3; perhaps D is TRBD1 or TRBD2 (5 bases each). V shed 6 bases and J shed 0 bases, with 10 bases lying between them. There are 14 residues in the CDR3. CDR1 is LNHDA and CDR2 is SQIVND in the germline V gene (reference sequence). CDR3 DNA sequence: TGTGCCAGTAGCCGGGGCACTAGCACAGATACGCAGTATTTT. Encoded protein: CASSRGTSTDTQYF.

The V and J genes are TRBV29-1 and TRBJ2-3, with TRBD2 matching 9 bases. Germline lookup yields CDR1 SQVTM and CDR2 ANQGSEA. Trimming removed 7 bases from V and 1 base from J; junction bases left unmatched: 6. This CDR3 region has 14 residues. CDR3 protein: CSATSGRGTDTQYF. The CDR3 DNA reads TGCAGCGCGACTAGCGGCCGTGGCACAGATACGCAGTATTTT.

This clone appeared once. The gene calls are TRBV6-5 and TRBJ2-2; a possible D gene is TRBD2 (5 bases). The V and J ends lost 7 bases and 2 bases respectively, with 11 bases between them. This CDR3 has 14 residues. In germline, CDR1 is MNHEY, CDR2 SVGAGI. The CDR3: CASKDWGNTGELFF. CDR3 DNA sequence: TGTGCCAGCAAGGACTGGGGTAACACCGGGGAGCTGTTTTTT.

The chain couples TRBV6-6 to TRBJ2-1; 13 bases agree with TRBD2. From germline, CDR1 is MNHNY and CDR2 SVGAGI (reference sequence). Unmatched junction bases numbered 7, after V lost 7 bases and J lost 7 bases. There are 15 residues in the CDR3. CDR3 residues: CASTSGLAGMNEQFF. CDR3 coding DNA: TGTGCCAGCACGTCGGGACTAGCGGGAATGAATGAGCAGTTCTTC.

V gene TRBV6-5 combines with J gene TRBJ1-3; D not resolved. The germline V and J ends were trimmed by 5 bases and 4 bases, with 12 bases remaining between them. Germline assignment: CDR1 MNHEY and CDR2 SVGAGI. CDR3 length: 14 residues. CDR3 region: CASSDRERGNTIYF. The DNA for the CDR3 is TGTGCCAGCAGTGATAGGGAGAGGGGAAACACCATATATTTT.

This clone was detected ten times or more. Other DNA sequences in this specimen translate into the identical CDR3. The J gene is TRBJ1-4, the V gene TRBV6-1; 11 bases line up with TRBD1. The CDR3 runs 13 residues. V shed 6 bases and J 7 bases; nucleotides not matched to a gene: 1. Per the germline V gene, CDR1 is MNHNS and CDR2 is SASEGT. CDR3 DNA sequence: TGTGCCAGCAGAGGGACAGGGGGTGAAAAACTGTTTTTT. Translated, it gives CASRGTGGEKLFF.

There are a few counts of this clone. V gene TRBV23-1 combines with J gene TRBJ1-5; 7 bases match TRBD1. TRBV23-1 is classed as an ORF, of uncertain function. With 3 bases clipped from V and 7 bases from J, the junction kept 6 bases outside the gene matches. CDR3 length: 14 residues. This chain's CDR3 is CASSQRQGEQPQHF. The CDR3, as DNA: TGCGCCAGCAGTCAGCGACAGGGTGAACAGCCCCAGCATTTT.

This chain links TRBV5-6 with TRBJ2-3; no clear D. The length of the CDR3 is 13 residues. Trimming left V 4 bases short and J 4 bases short, with 10 bases between. Germline CDR1 is SGHDT and CDR2 is YYEEEE. The DNA of the CDR3 is TGTGCCAGCAGCCCCCTTTTTTCAGATACGCAGTATTTT. It translates to CASSPLFSDTQYF.

V is TRBV7-6 and J is TRBJ2-4, with TRBD1 matching over 12 bases. Germline CDR1 is SGHVS and CDR2 is FNYEAQ. The V gene end was trimmed by 3 bases and the J gene end by 7 bases; junction bases not matched to a gene: 4. This CDR3 is 15 amino acids long. CDR3 sequence: CASSLGQGAENIQYF. CDR3 DNA: TGTGCCAGCAGCTTGGGACAGGGGGCTGAGAACATTCAGTACTTC.

J is TRBJ2-7 and V is TRBV5-4, with 7 bases matching TRBD2. The CDR3 runs to 16 residues. Trimming took 4 bases from V and 2 from J; bases not matched to a gene: 12. The germline CDR1 and CDR2 sequences are SGHNT and YYREEE (reference sequence). For the CDR3, the DNA is TGTGCCAGCAGCCGTTACCGGGGAGGGGAAGCCTACGAGCAGTACTTC. This translates into CASSRYRGGEAYEQYF.

A note on this clone: It is likely a read error: a sequence one base away is far more abundant. This rearrangement joins TRBV28 to TRBJ2-7; 7 nucleotides match TRBD1. The germline V gene encodes CDR1 MDHEN and CDR2 SYDVKM. This CDR3 has 12 residues. The CDR3 loop is CASRGTANEQCF. The CDR3 bases are TGTGCCAGCAGGGGGACAGCCAACGAGCAGTGCTTC.

The rearrangement uses TRBV2 and TRBJ1-1; 7 bases align to TRBD1. Germline V gene sequence: CDR1 SNHLY, CDR2 FYNNEI. The CDR3 sequence is 14 residues long. The V and J ends lost 5 bases and 0 bases, in that order; junction bases with no gene match: 3. CDR3 coding DNA: TGTGCCAGCAGTACAGGGGTTATGAACACTGAAGCTTTCTTT. The encoded protein is CASSTGVMNTEAFF.

The chain recombines TRBV5-1 with TRBJ2-5, with D possibly being TRBD1 (6 bases). This CDR3 is built from 14 residues. Per the germline V gene, CDR1 is SGHRS and CDR2 is YFSETQ. With 7 bases removed from V and 4 bases from J, the gap between germline ends came to 17 bases. CDR3 coding DNA: TGCGCCAGCGGGCGAAACAGGGTTACAGAGACCCAGTACTTC. It specifies CASGRNRVTETQYF.

The chain recombines TRBV10-3 with TRBJ1-3, with a tentative D call TRBD1 (5 bases). V shed 8 bases and J shed 7 bases, with 12 bases lying between them. The length of the CDR3 is 12 residues. Germline assignment: CDR1 ENHRY and CDR2 SYGVKD. CDR3 region: CAIAGDGNTIYF. The CDR3 DNA follows: TGTGCCATCGCTGGGGACGGCAACACCATATATTTT.